The rows below give T cell receptor beta chains drawn from one sample of a study of blood T cell repertoires in COVID-19. Generated by immunoSEQ multiplex PCR, the TCRdb table keeps only in-frame clones and is missing some. The repertoire consists of 100,000 to 150,000 clones, with around 80% occurring once and the leading ten covering about 18%. The sequenced material came from peripheral blood. The origin of the receptors is a man in his thirties or forties with COVID-19, enrolled during active disease. Both conserved end residues are part of each CDR3. A D gene is named only where the DNA matches it firmly. The size field is filled for only some rows; it gives once, few, many or a size class.

>-|TRBJ1-1|TRBV11-3|-
CASHGEGWGGEAFF
TGTGCCAGCCACGGTGAGGGGTGGGGAGGTGAAGCTTTCTTT
>TRBD1|TRBJ1-5|TRBV30|-
CAWSVGTGGRQPQHF
TGTGCCTGGAGTGTAGGGACAGGGGGCCGGCAGCCCCAGCATTTT
>TRBD2|TRBJ2-1|TRBV9|-
CASSVEGSGRPYNEQFF
TGTGCCAGCAGCGTAGAAGGTAGCGGGAGGCCCTACAATGAGCAGTTCTTC
>-|TRBJ2-1|TRBV6-1|-
CASSEDYYNEQFF
TGTGCCAGCAGTGAAGACTACTACAATGAGCAGTTCTTC
>TRBD2|TRBJ2-1|TRBV4-2|-
CASSQDAGDNEQFF
TGTGCCAGCAGCCAAGATGCGGGGGATAATGAGCAGTTCTTC
>-|TRBJ1-1|TRBV21-1|-
CASSNALQSMNTEAFF
TGTGCCAGCAGCAATGCTTTACAGTCCATGAACACTGAAGCTTTCTTT
>-|TRBJ2-7|TRBV5-5|-
CASSLVQGSYEQYF
TGTGCCAGCAGCTTGGTCCAGGGCTCCTACGAGCAGTACTTC
>TRBD1|TRBJ1-5|TRBV12-5|-
CASGLPRQGLQPQHF
TGTGCTAGTGGTTTGCCAAGACAGGGACTTCAGCCCCAGCATTTT
>-|TRBJ2-1|TRBV19|-
CASSIGGLGYNEQFF
TGTGCCAGTAGTATAGGAGGACTGGGTTACAATGAGCAGTTCTTC
>TRBD2|TRBJ2-7|TRBV11-1|-
CASSLGGFAYEQYF
TGTGCCAGCAGCTTGGGGGGGTTCGCGTACGAGCAGTACTTC
>TRBD2|TRBJ2-1|TRBV6-5|once
CASRWTSGSYNEQFF
TGTGCCAGCAGGTGGACTAGCGGCTCCTACAATGAGCAGTTCTTC
>-|TRBJ2-5|TRBV4-1|-
CASSQEIGETGGVRETQYF
TGCGCCAGCAGCCAAGAAATTGGGGAAACGGGGGGCGTGAGGGAGACCCAGTACTTC
>TRBD1|TRBJ1-3|TRBV7-4|-
CASSLNMTGESAHSGNTIYF
TGTGCCAGCAGCCTTAATATGACAGGGGAATCCGCACACTCTGGAAACACCATATATTTT
>TRBD1|TRBJ2-5|TRBV10-1|-
CASSEVQGAGETQYF
TGCGCCAGCAGTGAAGTTCAGGGGGCCGGGGAGACCCAGTACTTC
>TRBD1|TRBJ1-2|TRBV4-2|-
CASSQDVQGADYGYTF
TGTGCCAGCAGCCAAGATGTCCAGGGGGCGGACTATGGCTACACCTTC
>-|TRBJ1-1|TRBV19|-
CASRIQDTGFRNTEAFF
TGTGCCAGTAGGATACAGGACACCGGGTTTCGGAACACTGAAGCTTTCTTT
>-|TRBJ2-1|TRBV7-9|-
CASSPRRGSYNEQFF
TGTGCCAGCAGCCCCCGCAGGGGCTCCTACAATGAGCAGTTCTTC
>TRBD2|TRBJ2-1|TRBV6-5|-
CASLWGRGDEQFF
TGTGCCAGCCTCTGGGGGAGGGGTGATGAGCAGTTCTTC
>TRBD1|TRBJ2-7|TRBV27|few
CASSLGQGGRQYF
TGTGCCAGCAGTCTCGGACAGGGCGGTAGGCAGTACTTC
>-|TRBJ1-3|TRBV14|-
CASSPLQSAGNTIYF
TGTGCCAGCAGCCCACTGCAGAGCGCTGGAAACACCATATATTTT
>TRBD1|TRBJ1-5|TRBV25-1|-
CASRDREISNQPQHF
TGTGCCAGCAGAGACAGGGAAATCAGCAATCAGCCCCAGCATTTT
>TRBD2|TRBJ2-1|TRBV24-1|-
CATRTSGNNEQFF
TGTGCCACCAGGACTAGCGGGAACAATGAGCAGTTCTTC
>TRBD1|TRBJ2-4|TRBV2|-
CASSEATGGRRYF
TGTGCCAGCAGTGAAGCGACAGGGGGGCGCAGGTACTTC
>TRBD1|TRBJ1-1|TRBV5-1|-
CASSLALTGGTEAFF
TGCGCCAGCAGCTTGGCCCTTACAGGGGGCACTGAAGCTTTCTTT
>-|TRBJ1-2|TRBV24-1|once
CATSDPSNYGYTF
TGTGCCACCAGTGACCCGTCCAACTATGGCTACACCTTC
>TRBD2|TRBJ2-1|TRBV29-1|-
CSGAGTSGSNEQFF
TGCAGCGGGGCCGGGACTAGCGGGAGTAACGAGCAGTTCTTC
>TRBD2|TRBJ2-2|TRBV10-3|-
CAISERASGSSGELFF
TGTGCCATCAGTGAAAGGGCTAGCGGGAGTTCAGGGGAGCTGTTTTTT
>TRBD2|TRBJ2-7|TRBV5-1|once
CASSSLAGGTSYEQYF
TGCGCCAGCAGCTCACTAGCGGGAGGTACCTCCTACGAGCAGTACTTC